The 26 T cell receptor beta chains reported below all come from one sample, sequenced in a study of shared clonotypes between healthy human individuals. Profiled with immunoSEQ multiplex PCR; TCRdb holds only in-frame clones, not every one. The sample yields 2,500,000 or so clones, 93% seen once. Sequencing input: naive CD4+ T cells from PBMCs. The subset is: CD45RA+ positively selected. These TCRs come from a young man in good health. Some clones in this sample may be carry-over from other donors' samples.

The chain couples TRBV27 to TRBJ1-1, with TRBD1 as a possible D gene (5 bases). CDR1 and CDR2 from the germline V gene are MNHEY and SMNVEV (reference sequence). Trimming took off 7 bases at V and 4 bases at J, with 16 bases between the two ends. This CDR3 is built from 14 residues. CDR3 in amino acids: CASNGRGVGTEAFF. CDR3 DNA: TGTGCCAGCAACGGGCGAGGGGTCGGCACTGAAGCTTTCTTT.

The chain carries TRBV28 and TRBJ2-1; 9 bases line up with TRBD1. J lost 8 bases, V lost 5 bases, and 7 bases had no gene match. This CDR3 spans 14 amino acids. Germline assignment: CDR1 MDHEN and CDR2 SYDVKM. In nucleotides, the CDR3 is TGTGCCAGCAGTCGGACAGGGGCGTTCTATGAGCAGTTCTTC. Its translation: CASSRTGAFYEQFF.

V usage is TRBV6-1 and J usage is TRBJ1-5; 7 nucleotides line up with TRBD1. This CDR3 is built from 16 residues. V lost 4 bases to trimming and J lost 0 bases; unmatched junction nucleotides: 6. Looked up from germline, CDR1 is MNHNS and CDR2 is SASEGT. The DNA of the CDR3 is TGTGCCAGCAGTGCCCGACAGGGCGATAGCAATCAGCCCCAGCATTTT. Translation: CASSARQGDSNQPQHF.

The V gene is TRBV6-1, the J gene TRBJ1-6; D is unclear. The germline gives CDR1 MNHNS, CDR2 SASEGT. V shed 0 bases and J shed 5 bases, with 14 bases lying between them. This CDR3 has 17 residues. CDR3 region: CASSEALTRSHNSPLHF. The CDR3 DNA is TGTGCCAGCAGTGAAGCGCTGACACGTAGCCATAATTCACCCCTCCACTTT.

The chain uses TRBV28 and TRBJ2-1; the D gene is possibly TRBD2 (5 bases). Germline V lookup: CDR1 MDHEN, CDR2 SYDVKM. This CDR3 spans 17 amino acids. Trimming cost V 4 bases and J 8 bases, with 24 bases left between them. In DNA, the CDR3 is TGTGCCAGCAGTTCCCCTCCCGGGAACCCCTCCGAGGATGAGCAGTTCTTC. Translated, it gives CASSSPPGNPSEDEQFF.

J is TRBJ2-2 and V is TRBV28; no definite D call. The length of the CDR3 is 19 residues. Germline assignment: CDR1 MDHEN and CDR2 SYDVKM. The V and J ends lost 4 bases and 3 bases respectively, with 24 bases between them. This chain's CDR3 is CASSSIYRWGYPDTGELFF. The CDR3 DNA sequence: TGTGCCAGCAGTTCGATATATAGGTGGGGATATCCGGACACCGGGGAGCTGTTTTTT.

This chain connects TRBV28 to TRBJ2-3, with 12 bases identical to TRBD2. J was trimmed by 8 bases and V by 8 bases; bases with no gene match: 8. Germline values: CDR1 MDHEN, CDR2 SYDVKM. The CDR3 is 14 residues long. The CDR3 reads CASVLAGGGGTQYF. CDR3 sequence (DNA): TGTGCCAGCGTACTAGCGGGAGGAGGGGGTACGCAGTATTTT.

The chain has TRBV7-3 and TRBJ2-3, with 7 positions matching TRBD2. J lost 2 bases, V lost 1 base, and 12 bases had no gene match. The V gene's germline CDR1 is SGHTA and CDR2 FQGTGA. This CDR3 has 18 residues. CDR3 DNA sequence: TGTGCCAGCAGCTTAAGGCCTCCTAGCGGAGGGTTCACAGATACGCAGTATTTT. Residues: CASSLRPPSGGFTDTQYF.

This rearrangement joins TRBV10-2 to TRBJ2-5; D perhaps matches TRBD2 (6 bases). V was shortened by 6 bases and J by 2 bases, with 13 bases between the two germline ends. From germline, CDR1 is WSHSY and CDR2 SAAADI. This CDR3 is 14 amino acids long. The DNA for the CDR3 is TGCGCCAGCAGAGATTCGACTAGTCAAGAGACCCAGTACTTC. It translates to CASRDSTSQETQYF.

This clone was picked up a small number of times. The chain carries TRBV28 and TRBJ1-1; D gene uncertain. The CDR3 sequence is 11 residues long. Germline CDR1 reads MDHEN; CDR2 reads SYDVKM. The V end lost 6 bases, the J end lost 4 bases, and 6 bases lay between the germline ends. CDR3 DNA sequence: TGTGCCAGCAGAGGGCTCACTGAAGCTTTCTTT. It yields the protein CASRGLTEAFF.

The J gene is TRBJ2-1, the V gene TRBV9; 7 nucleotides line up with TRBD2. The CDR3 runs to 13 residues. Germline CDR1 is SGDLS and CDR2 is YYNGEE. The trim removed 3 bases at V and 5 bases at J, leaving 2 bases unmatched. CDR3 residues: CASSETSHNEQFF. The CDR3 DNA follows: TGTGCCAGCAGCGAGACTAGCCACAATGAGCAGTTCTTC.

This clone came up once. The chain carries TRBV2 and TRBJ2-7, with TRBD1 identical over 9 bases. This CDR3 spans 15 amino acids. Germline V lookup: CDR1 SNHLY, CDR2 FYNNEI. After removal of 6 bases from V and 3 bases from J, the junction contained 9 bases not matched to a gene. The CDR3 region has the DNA TGTGCCAGCAGGGCAGGGGGACAGGGATTCTACGAGCAGTACTTC. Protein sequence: CASRAGGQGFYEQYF.

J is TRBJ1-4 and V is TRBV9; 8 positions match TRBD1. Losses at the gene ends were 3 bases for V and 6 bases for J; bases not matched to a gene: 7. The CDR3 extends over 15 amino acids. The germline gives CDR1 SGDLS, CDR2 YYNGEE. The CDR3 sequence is CASSELTGVDEKLFF. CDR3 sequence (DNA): TGTGCCAGCAGCGAGTTGACAGGGGTGGATGAAAAACTGTTTTTT.

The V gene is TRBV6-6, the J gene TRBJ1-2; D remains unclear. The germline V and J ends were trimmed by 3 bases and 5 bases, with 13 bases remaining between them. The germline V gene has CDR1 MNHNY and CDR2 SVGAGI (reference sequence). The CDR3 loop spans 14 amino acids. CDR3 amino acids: CASSYQAGGYGYTF. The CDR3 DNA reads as TGTGCCAGCAGTTATCAGGCAGGCGGGTATGGCTACACCTTC.

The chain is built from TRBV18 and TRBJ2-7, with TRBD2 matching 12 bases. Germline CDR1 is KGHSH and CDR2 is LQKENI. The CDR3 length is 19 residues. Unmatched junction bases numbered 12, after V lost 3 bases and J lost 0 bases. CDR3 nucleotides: TGTGCCAGCTCACCGCTCGGAGGGCTAGCGGGAGGGAGCTCCTACGAGCAGTACTTC. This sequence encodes CASSPLGGLAGGSSYEQYF. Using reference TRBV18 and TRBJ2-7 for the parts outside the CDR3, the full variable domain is NAGVMQNPRHLVRRRGQEARLRCSPMKGHSHVYWYRQLPEEGLKFMVYLQKENIIDESGMPKERFSAEFPKEGPSILRIQQVVRGDSAAYFCASSPLGGLAGGSSYEQYFGPGTRLTVT.

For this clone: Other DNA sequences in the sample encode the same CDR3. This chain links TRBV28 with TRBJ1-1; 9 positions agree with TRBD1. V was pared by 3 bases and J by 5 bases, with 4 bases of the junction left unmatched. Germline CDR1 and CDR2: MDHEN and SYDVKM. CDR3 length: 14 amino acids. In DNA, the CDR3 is TGTGCCAGCAGTTTGACAGGGGGTTATACTGAAGCTTTCTTT. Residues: CASSLTGGYTEAFF.

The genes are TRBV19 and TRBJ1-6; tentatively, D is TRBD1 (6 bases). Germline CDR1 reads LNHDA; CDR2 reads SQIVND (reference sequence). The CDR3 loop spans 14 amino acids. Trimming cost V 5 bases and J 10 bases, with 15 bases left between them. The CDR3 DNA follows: TGTGCCAGTAGTCTCTACAGGGACCAATCACCCCTCCACTTT. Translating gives CASSLYRDQSPLHF.

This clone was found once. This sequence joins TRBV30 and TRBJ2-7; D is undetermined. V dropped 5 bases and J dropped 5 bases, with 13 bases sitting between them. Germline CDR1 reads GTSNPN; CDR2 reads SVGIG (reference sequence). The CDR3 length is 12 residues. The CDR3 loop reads CAWVTWKDEQYF. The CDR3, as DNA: TGTGCCTGGGTGACTTGGAAGGACGAGCAGTACTTC.

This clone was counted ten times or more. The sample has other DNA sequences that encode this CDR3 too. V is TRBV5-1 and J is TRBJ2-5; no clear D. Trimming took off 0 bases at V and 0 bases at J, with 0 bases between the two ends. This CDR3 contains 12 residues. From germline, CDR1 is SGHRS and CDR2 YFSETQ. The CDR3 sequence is CASSLDQETQYF. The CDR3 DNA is TGCGCCAGCAGCTTGGACCAAGAGACCCAGTACTTC.

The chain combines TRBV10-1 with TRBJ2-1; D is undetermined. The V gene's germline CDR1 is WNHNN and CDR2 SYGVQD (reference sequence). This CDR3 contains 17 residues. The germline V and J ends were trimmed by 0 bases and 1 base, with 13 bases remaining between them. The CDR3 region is CASSESRSRVSYNEQFF. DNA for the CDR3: TGCGCCAGCAGTGAGTCGCGCTCACGGGTTTCCTACAATGAGCAGTTCTTC.

In nucleotides, the CDR3 is TGTGCCATCGGGCTAGCCTACGAGCAGTACTTC. Amino acids: CAIGLAYEQYF. The J gene is TRBJ2-7, the V gene TRBV10-3; D gene uncertain. This CDR3 has 11 residues. Germline CDR1 ENHRY, CDR2 SYGVKD. V was trimmed by 8 bases and J by 2 bases, leaving 7 bases between them.

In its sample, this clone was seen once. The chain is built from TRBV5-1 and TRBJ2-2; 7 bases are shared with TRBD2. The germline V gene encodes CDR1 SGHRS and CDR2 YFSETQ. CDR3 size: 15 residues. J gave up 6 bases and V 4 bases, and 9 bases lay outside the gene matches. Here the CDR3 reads CASSPALAGAGELFF. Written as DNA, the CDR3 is TGCGCCAGCAGCCCCGCCTTGGCGGGAGCCGGGGAGCTGTTTTTT.

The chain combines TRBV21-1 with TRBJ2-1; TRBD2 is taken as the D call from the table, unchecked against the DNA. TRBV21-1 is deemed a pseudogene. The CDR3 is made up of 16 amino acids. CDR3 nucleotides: TGTGCCACCCCGCCTAGCGGGAGGGCCGCGTACAATGAGCAGTTCTTC. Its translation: CATPPSGRAAYNEQFF.

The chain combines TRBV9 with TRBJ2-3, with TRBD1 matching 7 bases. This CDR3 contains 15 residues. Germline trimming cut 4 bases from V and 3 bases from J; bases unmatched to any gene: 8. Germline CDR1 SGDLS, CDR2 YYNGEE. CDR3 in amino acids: CASSSYRGKTDTQYF. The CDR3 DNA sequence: TGTGCCAGCAGCTCATACAGGGGAAAAACAGATACGCAGTATTTT.

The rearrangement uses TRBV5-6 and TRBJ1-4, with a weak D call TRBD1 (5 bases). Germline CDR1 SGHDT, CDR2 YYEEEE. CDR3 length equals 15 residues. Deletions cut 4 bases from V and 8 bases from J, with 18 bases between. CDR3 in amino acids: CASSTWGSHQEKLFF. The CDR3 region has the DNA TGTGCCAGCAGCACATGGGGCTCTCACCAGGAAAAACTGTTTTTT.

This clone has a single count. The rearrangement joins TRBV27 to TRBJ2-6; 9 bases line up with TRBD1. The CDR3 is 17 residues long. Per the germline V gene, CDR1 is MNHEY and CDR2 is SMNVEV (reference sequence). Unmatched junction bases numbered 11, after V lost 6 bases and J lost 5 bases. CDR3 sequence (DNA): TGTGCCAGCAGACAAATCAACAGGGGGCGTTGGGCCAACGTCCTGACTTTC. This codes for CASRQINRGRWANVLTF.